One sample yielded the 13 T cell receptor beta chains listed below, sequenced in a study of T cell repertoires in cytomegalovirus infection. These receptors have no known antigen. TCRdb passed the reads through MiXCR, listing each CDR3 protein once. The repertoire holds hundreds of thousands of distinct CDR3 sequences, with roughly 30% as singletons. This specimen was cultured CD8+ T cells from PBMCs, taken from culture after CMV antigen stimulation. Receptors originate from a human donor in good health (CMV status not recorded). Some clones in this sample may be carry-over from other donors' samples.

The chain carries TRBV7-2 and TRBJ1-1; no definite D call. The CDR3 covers 12 residues. V lost 7 bases, J lost 6 bases, and 12 bases lay in between. Germline V gives CDR1 SGHTA, CDR2 FQGNSA. The CDR3: CASNLAGSEAFF. As DNA, the CDR3 is TGTGCCAGCAACCTGGCAGGTTCTGAAGCTTTCTTT. Filled out from reference TRBV7-2 and TRBJ1-1, the complete variable domain reads GAGVSQSPSNKVTEKGKDVELRCDPISGHTALYWYRQSLGQGLEFLIYFQGNSAPDKSGLPSDRFSAERTGGSVSTLTIQRTQQEDSAVYLCASNLAGSEAFFGQGTRLTVV.

In its sample, this clonotype was seen once. The V gene is TRBV29-1, the J gene TRBJ2-1, with a weak D call TRBD1 (5 bases). Trimming removed 0 bases from V and 6 bases from J, with 15 bases in between. Germline CDR1 SQVTM, CDR2 ANQGSEA. The CDR3 consists of 15 residues. The CDR3 DNA follows: TGCAGCGTTGAAGATTTGGGCAGGGCTGGCAATGAGCAGTTCTTC. It translates to CSVEDLGRAGNEQFF.

The J gene is TRBJ2-2, the V gene TRBV19; a weak D match, TRBD2 (5 bases). V lost 0 bases, J lost 3 bases, and 8 bases lay in between. Looked up from germline, CDR1 is LNHDA and CDR2 is SQIVND (reference sequence). The CDR3 covers 15 residues. The CDR3 coding sequence is TGTGCCAGTAGTATAGAAGCGGTGTACACCGGGGAGCTGTTTTTT. It translates to CASSIEAVYTGELFF.

This clonotype was picked up a small number of times. This chain links TRBV6-2 or TRBV6-3 with TRBJ2-1; D remains unclear. V lost 3 bases and J lost 5, with 14 bases in between. The CDR3 totals 15 residues. Germline V gene sequence: CDR1 MNHEY, CDR2 SVGEGT. The CDR3 region is CASSYGPSLNNEQFF. The CDR3 nucleotides are TGTGCCAGCAGTTATGGACCGTCCCTGAACAATGAGCAGTTCTTC.

The chain employs TRBV2 and TRBJ2-7; 15 bases agree with TRBD2. V gave up 5 bases and J gave up 7 bases; unmatched junction bases: 9. This CDR3 has 16 amino acids. Germline CDR1 reads SNHLY; CDR2 reads FYNNEI. CDR3 sequence: CASSTGTSGGSGEQYV. The CDR3 DNA reads TGTGCCAGCAGTACAGGGACTAGCGGGGGGTCAGGGGAGCAGTACGTC.

The rearrangement links TRBV6-2 or TRBV6-3 to TRBJ2-1, with a possible D match to TRBD2 (7 bases). CDR1 and CDR2 from the germline V gene are MNHEY and SVGEGT. V lost 6 bases to trimming and J lost 8 bases, with 20 bases between them. The CDR3 is 15 amino acids. The CDR3 bases are TGTGCCAGCAGAGTGAGGGGGGGGACTTTGGATGAGCAGTTCTTC. Translating gives CASRVRGGTLDEQFF.

J is TRBJ1-6 and V is TRBV4-3, with 7 bases identical to TRBD1. V shed 4 bases and J 11 bases; nucleotides not matched to a gene: 8. Germline values: CDR1 LGHNA, CDR2 YSLEER. The CDR3 is 14 amino acids. CDR3 sequence (DNA): TGCGCCAGCAGCCCGGGACAGTCGAAGACACCCCTCCACTTT. Amino acids: CASSPGQSKTPLHF.

This clonotype was seen only a few times. The chain is built from TRBV7-2 and TRBJ1-6; D is uncertain. V gave up 3 bases and J gave up 10 bases, with 13 bases separating them. The CDR3 sequence is 14 residues long. The germline gives CDR1 SGHTA, CDR2 FQGNSA. The CDR3: CASSLKVLGSPLHF. The CDR3 DNA reads TGTGCCAGCAGCTTGAAGGTTCTAGGGTCACCCCTCCACTTT. Complete variable domain (other parts from reference TRBV7-2 and TRBJ1-6): GAGVSQSPSNKVTEKGKDVELRCDPISGHTALYWYRQSLGQGLEFLIYFQGNSAPDKSGLPSDRFSAERTGGSVSTLTIQRTQQEDSAVYLCASSLKVLGSPLHFGNGTRLTVT.

The V and J genes are TRBV10-1 and TRBJ1-1; D may be TRBD1 (6 bases). Deletions cut 0 bases from V and 8 bases from J, with 10 bases between. Germline V gene data show CDR1 as WNHNN and CDR2 as SYGVQD (reference sequence). The length of the CDR3 is 13 residues. The CDR3 sequence is CASSESGGGEAFF. The DNA for the CDR3 is TGCGCCAGCAGTGAGTCAGGGGGGGGCGAAGCTTTCTTT.

The chain joins TRBV6-6 to TRBJ1-6; 7 bases fit TRBD1. There are 15 residues in the CDR3. Trimming took 2 bases from V and 7 from J; bases not matched to a gene: 5. Germline V gene sequence: CDR1 MNHNY, CDR2 SVGAGI (reference sequence). In DNA, the CDR3 is TGTGCCAGCAGTTACCGGGACAGTGCAAATTCACCCCTCCACTTT. Translation: CASSYRDSANSPLHF.

This clonotype has ten or more counts. The gene calls are TRBV7-2 and TRBJ2-5; D may be TRBD2 (7 bases). Trimming took off 1 base at V and 9 bases at J, with 18 bases between the two ends. In germline, CDR1 is SGHTA, CDR2 FQGNSA. The CDR3 runs to 15 residues. DNA for the CDR3: TGTGCCAGCAGCTTAGATGCGGGGGCCACCGGTGCCCAGTACTTC. It yields the protein CASSLDAGATGAQYF.

This clonotype was found a few times. The V call is TRBV7-6, the J call TRBJ2-7, with D maybe TRBD2 (5 bases). In germline, CDR1 is SGHVS, CDR2 FNYEAQ. Trimming shortened V by 1 base and J by 0 bases, and 7 bases separated the two germline ends. The CDR3 runs to 14 residues. CDR3 loop: CASSLDGNSYEQYF. The CDR3 bases are TGTGCCAGCAGCTTAGACGGGAACTCCTACGAGCAGTACTTC. Based on the CDR3 plus reference TRBV7-6 and TRBJ2-7, the full variable domain is GAGVSQSPRYKVTKRGQDVALRCDPISGHVSLYWYRQALGQGPEFLTYFNYEAQQDKSGLPNDRFSAERPEGSISTLTIQRTEQRDSAMYRCASSLDGNSYEQYFGPGTRLTVT.

This clonotype was found many times. The V gene is TRBV19, the J gene TRBJ2-1; 15 bases map to TRBD2. The V segment lost 8 bases and the J segment 4 bases; nucleotides outside the gene matches: 3. This CDR3 has 15 residues. In germline, CDR1 is LNHDA, CDR2 SQIVND (reference sequence). The CDR3 DNA sequence: TGTGCCAGTGGCGGACTAGCGGGGGGGTACAATGAGCAGTTCTTC. Translation: CASGGLAGGYNEQFF.